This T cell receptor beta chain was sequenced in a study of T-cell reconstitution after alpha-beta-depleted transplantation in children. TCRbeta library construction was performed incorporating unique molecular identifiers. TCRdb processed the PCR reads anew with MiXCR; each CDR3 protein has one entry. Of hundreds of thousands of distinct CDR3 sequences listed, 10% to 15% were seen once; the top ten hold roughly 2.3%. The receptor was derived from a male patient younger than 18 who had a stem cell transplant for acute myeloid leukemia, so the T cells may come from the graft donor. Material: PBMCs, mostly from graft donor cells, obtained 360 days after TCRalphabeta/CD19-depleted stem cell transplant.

In DNA form, the CDR3 reads TGCAGTGCTAGAGATCGCGGGAGGGGGCACTACAATGAGCAGTTCTTC. Translation: CSARDRGRGHYNEQFF. The chain combines TRBV20-1 with TRBJ2-1, with 9 bases that match TRBD2. V lost 0 bases, J lost 3 bases, and 6 bases stayed unmatched. The CDR3 has 16 amino acids. Germline V CDR1 and CDR2: DFQATT, SNEGSKA (reference sequence).